The 22 T cell receptor beta chains given below trace back to one sample, sequenced in a study of CD8 T cells in Susac syndrome. RNA was extracted with the RNeasy kit, and a quantity of roughly 0.45 to 1 ug was reverse transcribed using random hexamers. TCRdb re-called the immunoSEQ multiplex PCR reads with MiXCR, one entry per CDR3 protein. This sample has under 85,000 distinct CDR3 sequences, with over 85% found just once. Sample: CD8+ T cells from PBMCs. All receptors derive from a human donor with Susac syndrome.

The chain combines TRBV6-2 or TRBV6-3 with TRBJ2-1, with 11 positions matching TRBD2. Germline V gene data show CDR1 as MNHEY and CDR2 as SVGEGT. V shed 6 bases, J shed 8 bases, and the junction held 6 bases outside the gene matches. This CDR3 is built from 14 residues. The chain's CDR3 is CASRPGLAVHEQFF. As DNA, the CDR3 is TGTGCCAGCAGGCCGGGACTAGCGGTCCATGAGCAGTTCTTC.

V and J are TRBV15 and TRBJ1-5; D is ambiguous. Germline V gives CDR1 LNHNV, CDR2 YYDKDF (reference sequence). Trimming stripped 0 bases from V and 7 bases from J, with 10 bases between. CDR3 length: 14 residues. The CDR3 region has the DNA TGTGCCACCAGCAGAGACCAGCCCTGGCAGCCCCAGCATTTT. Its protein is CATSRDQPWQPQHF.

CDR3 amino acids: CASSLDAAEYTDTQYF. The CDR3 bases are TGTGCCAGCAGCTTAGACGCAGCGGAGTACACAGATACGCAGTATTTT. V usage is TRBV7-9 and J usage is TRBJ2-3; D may be TRBD2 (5 bases). Trimming cost V 1 base and J 2 bases, with 13 bases left between them. There are 16 residues in the CDR3. The germline CDR1 and CDR2 sequences are SEHNR and FQNEAQ (reference sequence).

This clonotype was counted a single time. The V gene is TRBV20-1, the J gene TRBJ2-1; 9 nucleotides line up with TRBD1. This CDR3 spans 16 amino acids. Germline V gene lookup returns CDR1 DFQATT and CDR2 SNEGSKA (reference sequence). The junction had 11 bases not matched to a gene; V was cut back by 1 base and J by 7 bases. The CDR3: CSARGIRDRESNEQFF. The DNA for the CDR3 is TGCAGTGCTAGAGGGATCCGGGACAGGGAGTCGAATGAGCAGTTCTTC.

There are a few counts of this clonotype. The chain carries TRBV7-2 and TRBJ2-3, with 7 bases lining up with TRBD2. V trimming: 0 bases; J trimming: 0 bases; junction bases outside the gene matches: 0. The germline V gene encodes CDR1 SGHTA and CDR2 FQGNSA. The CDR3 covers 15 residues. For the CDR3, the DNA is TGTGCCAGCAGCTTAGCGGGGGGGAGCACAGATACGCAGTATTTT. It codes for CASSLAGGSTDTQYF.

The chain is built from TRBV5-1 and TRBJ2-5; 8 bases match TRBD2. Trimming removed 0 bases from V and 0 bases from J; junction bases left unmatched: 4. The CDR3 totals 16 residues. Germline CDR1 SGHRS, CDR2 YFSETQ. The CDR3 bases are TGCGCCAGCAGCTTGGTTTTAGCGGGGTACCAAGAGACCCAGTACTTC. Amino acid sequence: CASSLVLAGYQETQYF.

This clonotype was recorded once. The chain joins TRBV28 to TRBJ1-2; tentative D call: TRBD1 (6 bases). This CDR3 spans 14 amino acids. Germline values: CDR1 MDHEN, CDR2 SYDVKM. With 3 bases removed from V and 8 bases from J, the gap between germline ends came to 16 bases. The CDR3 here is CASSFAGARRGYTF. The CDR3 DNA reads as TGTGCCAGCAGTTTTGCAGGGGCTCGGCGGGGCTACACCTTC.

V and J are TRBV9 and TRBJ1-6, with 10 nucleotides matching TRBD1. Per the germline V gene, CDR1 is SGDLS and CDR2 is YYNGEE. Losses at the gene ends were 4 bases for V and 8 bases for J; bases not matched to a gene: 9. This CDR3 spans 16 amino acids. The CDR3 here is CASSSPGTGVDSPLHF. CDR3 DNA sequence: TGTGCCAGCAGCAGTCCCGGGACAGGGGTAGATTCACCCCTCCACTTT.

V usage is TRBV6-1 and J usage is TRBJ2-1; tentative D call: TRBD2 (5 bases). The germline CDR1 and CDR2 sequences are MNHNS and SASEGT. Trimming took off 10 bases at V and 5 bases at J, with 12 bases between the two ends. The CDR3 extends over 12 amino acids. CDR3 amino acids: CATRTGNNEQFF. CDR3 DNA sequence: TGTGCCACCCGGACCGGGAACAATGAGCAGTTCTTC.

V gene TRBV7-9 combines with J gene TRBJ2-7; D gene uncertain. V gave up 1 base and J gave up 2 bases, with 6 bases separating them. Germline CDR1 SEHNR, CDR2 FQNEAQ (reference sequence). CDR3 length: 13 residues. The CDR3 DNA reads TGTGCCAGCAGCTTAGACATTCCCTACGAGCAGTACTTC. It yields the protein CASSLDIPYEQYF.

CDR3 DNA sequence: TGTGCCAGCAGTGTCCGGGACAGGGATCCGACTGAAGCTTTCTTT. Its translation is CASSVRDRDPTEAFF. This chain joins TRBV6-1 and TRBJ1-1, with 9 bases identical to TRBD1. The V and J ends lost 4 bases and 5 bases, in that order; junction bases with no gene match: 8. Germline-derived CDR1 and CDR2 are MNHNS and SASEGT. CDR3 length: 15 amino acids.

This clonotype has a single count. V is TRBV28 and J is TRBJ2-3, with 8 bases aligning to TRBD2. Germline CDR1 is MDHEN and CDR2 is SYDVKM. The CDR3 contains 16 residues. With V trimmed by 7 bases and J by 2 bases, 11 bases remained unmatched. DNA for the CDR3: TGTGCCAGCACTTCCCCGCCAGCGGGGGACACAGATACGCAGTATTTT. It encodes CASTSPPAGDTDTQYF.

The chain couples TRBV12-3 or TRBV12-4 to TRBJ2-2, with a tentative D call TRBD1 (5 bases). Trimming removed 5 bases from V and 4 bases from J, with 11 bases in between. CDR3 length: 14 residues. The DNA of the CDR3 is TGTGCCAGCAGTCCCAGGGCCGGCACCGGGGAGCTGTTTTTT. Translated: CASSPRAGTGELFF.

The count of this clonotype is one. The chain carries TRBV13 and TRBJ2-2; D is uncertain. V was pared by 8 bases and J by 2 bases, with 9 bases between. Germline V gives CDR1 PRHDT, CDR2 FYEKMQ (reference sequence). The CDR3 loop spans 13 amino acids. In DNA, the CDR3 is TGTGCCAGCTCTCCGACCAACACCGGGGAGCTGTTTTTT. It specifies CASSPTNTGELFF.

The V and J genes are TRBV6-2 or TRBV6-3 and TRBJ1-1; D not resolved. Germline V gene sequence: CDR1 MNHEY, CDR2 SVGEGT. CDR3 length: 11 amino acids. V dropped 6 bases and J dropped 6 bases, with 8 bases sitting between them. The DNA for the CDR3 is TGTGCCAGCAGGAGCCCTCCTGAAGCTTTCTTT. Protein product: CASRSPPEAFF.

The V call is TRBV15, the J call TRBJ1-5; D is unclear. The V and J ends lost 3 bases and 0 bases respectively, with 9 bases between them. The CDR3 is 15 amino acids. Germline lookup yields CDR1 LNHNV and CDR2 YYDKDF (reference sequence). The CDR3 nucleotides are TGTGCCACCAGCAGGCTCCCCGGTAGCAATCAGCCCCAGCATTTT. Translating gives CATSRLPGSNQPQHF.

This sequence joins TRBV2 and TRBJ2-3; 8 positions match TRBD1. The CDR3 covers 16 residues. Germline loops: CDR1 SNHLY, CDR2 FYNNEI. V was pared by 6 bases and J by 3 bases, with 11 bases of the junction left unmatched. The CDR3 spells CASRETGGRRTDTQYF. The DNA of the CDR3 is TGTGCCAGCAGGGAAACAGGGGGAAGGAGGACAGATACGCAGTATTTT. Full variable domain (remainder filled in from reference TRBV2 and TRBJ2-3): EPEVTQTPSHQVTQMGQEVILRCVPISNHLYFYWYRQILGQKVEFLVSFYNNEISEKSEIFDDQFSVERPDGSNFTLKIRSTKLEDSAMYFCASRETGGRRTDTQYFGPGTRLTVL.

This chain uses TRBV19 with TRBJ2-7, with 8 bases matching TRBD2. Germline loops: CDR1 LNHDA, CDR2 SQIVND (reference sequence). With 3 bases clipped from V and 2 bases from J, the junction kept 0 bases outside the gene matches. The CDR3 runs 13 residues. CDR3 region: CASSMGLAYEQYF. The CDR3, as DNA: TGTGCCAGTAGTATGGGACTAGCCTACGAGCAGTACTTC.

In this sample, this clonotype turned up once. The chain combines TRBV7-9 with TRBJ2-2; TRBD1 agrees at 11 bases. The V gene's germline CDR1 is SEHNR and CDR2 FQNEAQ (reference sequence). The CDR3 runs to 15 residues. V shed 5 bases, J shed 6 bases, and the junction held 5 bases outside the gene matches. Here the CDR3 DNA reads TGTGCCAGCAGCCGGACAGGGGGCGGGCCCGGGGAGCTGTTTTTT. Amino acid sequence: CASSRTGGGPGELFF.

The V call is TRBV21-1, the J call TRBJ1-6; TRBD1 is the table's D call, not checked against the DNA. TRBV21-1 is listed as a pseudogene. The CDR3 is made up of 14 amino acids. Here the CDR3 DNA reads TGTGCCAGCGGTGACCGGGACCGAGATCCCACCCTCCACTTT. Its protein product is CASGDRDRDPTLHF.

V and J are TRBV11-2 and TRBJ1-1; D gene unclear. Trimming removed 0 bases at V and 11 bases at J, with 13 bases between. The V gene's germline CDR1 is SGHAT and CDR2 FQNNGV. This CDR3 has 13 amino acids. The CDR3 region has the DNA TGTGCCAGCAGCTTAGATGAGGCGGCTTCGGCTTTCTTT. Amino acids: CASSLDEAASAFF.

The CDR3 DNA reads as TGTGCCAGCACTCAGCCCGGGGGGTACGAGCAGTACTTC. Translation: CASTQPGGYEQYF. The V call is TRBV6-1, the J call TRBJ2-7; 7 bases map to TRBD2. The V and J ends lost 7 bases and 4 bases, in that order; junction bases with no gene match: 7. Germline V CDR1 and CDR2: MNHNS, SASEGT. CDR3 length equals 13 residues.